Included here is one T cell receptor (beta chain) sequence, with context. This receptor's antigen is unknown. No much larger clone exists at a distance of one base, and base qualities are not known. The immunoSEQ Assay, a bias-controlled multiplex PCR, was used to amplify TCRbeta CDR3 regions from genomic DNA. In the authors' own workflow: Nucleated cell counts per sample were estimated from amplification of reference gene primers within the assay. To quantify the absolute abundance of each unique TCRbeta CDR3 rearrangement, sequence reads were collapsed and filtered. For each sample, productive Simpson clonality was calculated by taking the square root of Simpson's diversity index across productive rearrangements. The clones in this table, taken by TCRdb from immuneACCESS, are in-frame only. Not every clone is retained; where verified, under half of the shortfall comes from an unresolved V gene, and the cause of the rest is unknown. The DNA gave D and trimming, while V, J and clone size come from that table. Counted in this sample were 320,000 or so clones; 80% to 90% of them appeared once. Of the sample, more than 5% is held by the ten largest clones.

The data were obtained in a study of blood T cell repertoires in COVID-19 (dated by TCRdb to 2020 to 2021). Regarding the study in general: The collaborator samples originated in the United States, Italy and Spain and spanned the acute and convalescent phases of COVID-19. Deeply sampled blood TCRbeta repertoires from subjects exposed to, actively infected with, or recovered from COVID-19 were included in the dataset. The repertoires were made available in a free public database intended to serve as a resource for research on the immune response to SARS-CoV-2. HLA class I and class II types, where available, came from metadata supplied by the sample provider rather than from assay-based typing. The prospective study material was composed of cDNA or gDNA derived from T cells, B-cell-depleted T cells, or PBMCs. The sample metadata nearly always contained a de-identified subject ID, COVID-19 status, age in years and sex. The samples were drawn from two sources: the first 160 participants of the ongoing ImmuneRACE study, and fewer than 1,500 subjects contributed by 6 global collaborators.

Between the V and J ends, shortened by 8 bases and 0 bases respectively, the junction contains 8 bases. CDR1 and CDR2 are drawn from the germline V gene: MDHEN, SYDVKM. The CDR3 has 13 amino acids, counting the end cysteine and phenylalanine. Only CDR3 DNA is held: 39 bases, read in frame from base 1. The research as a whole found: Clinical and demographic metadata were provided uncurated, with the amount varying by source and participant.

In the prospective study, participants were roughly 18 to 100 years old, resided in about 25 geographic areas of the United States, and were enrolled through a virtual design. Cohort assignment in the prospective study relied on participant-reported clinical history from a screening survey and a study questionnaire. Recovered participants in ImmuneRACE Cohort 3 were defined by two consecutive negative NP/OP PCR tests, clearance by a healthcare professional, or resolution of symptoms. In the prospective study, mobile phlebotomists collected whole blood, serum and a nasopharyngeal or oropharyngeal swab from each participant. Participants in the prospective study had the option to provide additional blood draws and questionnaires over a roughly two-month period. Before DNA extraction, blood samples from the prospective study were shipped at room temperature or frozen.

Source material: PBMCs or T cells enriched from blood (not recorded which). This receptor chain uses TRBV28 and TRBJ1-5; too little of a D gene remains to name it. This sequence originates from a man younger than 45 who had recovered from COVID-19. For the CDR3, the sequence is CASGPPSNQPQHF. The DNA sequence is TGTGCCAGCGGCCCCCCTAGCAATCAGCCCCAGCATTTT.